The next 27 T cell receptor beta chains were all read from a single sample in a study of CD8+CD57+ T cells in acquired aplastic anemia. Genomic DNA constituted the template upon which TCR beta VDJ and CDR3 profiling was performed. A single record per CDR3 protein comes from TCRdb applying MiXCR to the reads. Here the sample spans about half a million distinct CDR3 sequences, roughly a third being singletons. Before being chosen for sequencing, patients had shown CD8+CD57+ cell expansion by flow cytometry. Material: sorted CD4+, CD8+, or CD8+CD57+ T cells (not recorded which) from PBMCs. The receptor source for this set is a human donor with aplastic anemia.

The chain carries TRBV5-4 and TRBJ1-1, with 7 positions matching TRBD1. Trimming at V came to 4 bases and at J to 3 bases, leaving 6 bases not matched to a gene. The CDR3 totals 14 residues. Germline loops: CDR1 SGHNT, CDR2 YYREEE (reference sequence). Here the CDR3 reads CASSRIDRDTEAFF. In DNA form, the CDR3 reads TGTGCCAGCAGCCGGATTGACAGGGACACTGAAGCTTTCTTT.

There are many counts of this clonotype. The genes are TRBV6-1 and TRBJ1-1; maybe TRBD1 (5 bases). V gave up 6 bases and J gave up 4 bases, with 15 bases separating them. The CDR3 contains 14 residues. The germline V gene has CDR1 MNHNS and CDR2 SASEGT. The CDR3, as DNA: TGTGCCAGCAGCCCTCGGGCAGGGAGCACTGAAGCTTTCTTT. This translates into CASSPRAGSTEAFF.

The genes are TRBV29-1 and TRBJ1-2, with D maybe TRBD1 (6 bases). The CDR3 spans 11 residues. Germline V gives CDR1 SQVTM, CDR2 ANQGSEA. The V gene lost 4 bases and the J gene lost 8 bases, with 11 bases spanning the gap. CDR3 sequence reads: CSVGEGGGYTF. The CDR3 nucleotides are TGCAGCGTTGGGGAAGGGGGGGGCTACACCTTC.

This clonotype was picked up a small number of times. The chain employs TRBV6-5 and TRBJ2-1; unclear D gene. The CDR3 spans 12 residues. Germline V gives CDR1 MNHEY, CDR2 SVGAGI. V was cut by 6 bases and J by 5 bases, with 8 bases left in between. As DNA, the CDR3 is TGTGCCAGCAGACAAATCAACAATGAGCAGTTCTTC. Translation: CASRQINNEQFF.

Details on this clonotype: This may come from a read error, since a much larger clone is one base off. The chain combines TRBV4-1 with TRBJ1-2, with 7 bases matching TRBD1. Germline CDR1 reads MGHRA; CDR2 reads YSYEKL. The CDR3 consists of 13 residues. The V segment lost 11 bases and the J segment 5 bases; nucleotides outside the gene matches: 11. In DNA, the CDR3 is TGCGCCGGCAAGAGACAGGGCGTGTATGGCTACACCTTC. It yields the protein CAGKRQGVYGYTF.

In this sample, this clonotype turned up many times. This chain uses TRBV7-2 with TRBJ2-7; TRBD2 might be the D (6 bases). The CDR3 contains 13 residues. Trimming removed 2 bases at V and 4 bases at J, with 9 bases between. From germline, CDR1 is SGHTA and CDR2 FQGNSA. CDR3 loop: CASSLPGLYEQYF. DNA for the CDR3: TGTGCCAGCAGCTTACCCGGACTATACGAGCAGTACTTC.

This clonotype occurred a few times. V usage is TRBV24-1 and J usage is TRBJ1-5; D gene unclear. CDR3 length equals 18 residues. Germline-derived CDR1 and CDR2 are KGHDR and SFDVKD. Between the trimmed V and J ends, which lost 3 bases and 2 bases, there was a span of 19 bases. The CDR3 nucleotides are TGTGCCACCAGTGATCGGATCGGGGAGATGGTGGGCAATCAGCCCCAGCATTTT. This translates into CATSDRIGEMVGNQPQHF.

This clonotype was seen many times. The chain joins TRBV15 to TRBJ2-5; no definite D call. CDR1 is LNHNV and CDR2 is YYDKDF in the germline V gene (reference sequence). The ends were cut back, 1 base at V and 5 bases at J, with 17 bases in the middle. The CDR3 extends over 16 amino acids. CDR3 in DNA: TGTGCCACCAGCAGAGTGGGCAATCTACCTGGGGAGACCCAGTACTTC. This gives the protein CATSRVGNLPGETQYF.

V usage is TRBV5-1 and J usage is TRBJ2-1; 10 bases align to TRBD1. CDR1 is SGHRS and CDR2 is YFSETQ in the germline V gene. CDR3 length: 14 residues. With V trimmed by 2 bases and J by 9 bases, 5 bases remained unmatched. This CDR3 is CASSFGGTGVEQFF. DNA of the CDR3: TGCGCCAGCAGCTTTGGGGGGACAGGGGTTGAGCAGTTCTTC.

The chain combines TRBV29-1 with TRBJ2-1; TRBD2 aligns across 7 bases. V lost 8 bases, J lost 5 bases, and 9 bases stayed unmatched. Germline values: CDR1 SQVTM, CDR2 ANQGSEA. The CDR3 contains 13 residues. The CDR3 DNA is TGCAGCACTCGACTAGCAGACAACAATGAGCAGTTCTTC. The encoded protein is CSTRLADNNEQFF.

Note on this clonotype: One end of the junction fails to match germline, which may point to a read error. This chain links TRBV2 with TRBJ1-2; unclear D gene. The CDR3 consists of 15 residues. From germline, CDR1 is SNHLY and CDR2 FYNNEI. The CDR3 reads CASSHLRDTHPWRVF. The CDR3 DNA reads as TGTGCCAGCAGTCACCTCAGAGACACTCACCCGTGGAGGGTCTTC.

The V gene is TRBV13, the J gene TRBJ1-2; TRBD1 aligns across 9 bases. The CDR3 is 13 residues long. J was trimmed by 6 bases and V by 5 bases; bases with no gene match: 4. Germline CDR1 and CDR2: PRHDT and FYEKMQ (reference sequence). CDR3 amino acids: CASSIRTGDGYTF. The CDR3 coding sequence is TGTGCCAGCAGCATCCGGACAGGGGATGGCTACACCTTC.

This clonotype was counted once. The chain is built from TRBV11-1 and TRBJ1-3, with a possible D match to TRBD1 (6 bases). This CDR3 contains 16 residues. Germline values: CDR1 SGHAT, CDR2 FQDESV (reference sequence). Trimming removed 5 bases at V and 1 base at J, with 15 bases between. CDR3 residues: CASSQGSGSSGNTIYF. In DNA form, the CDR3 reads TGTGCCAGCAGCCAGGGGTCGGGGAGTTCTGGAAACACCATATATTTT. Filled out from reference TRBV11-1 and TRBJ1-3, the complete variable domain reads EAEVAQSPRYKITEKSQAVAFWCDPISGHATLYWYRQILGQGPELLVQFQDESVVDDSQLPKDRFSAERLKGVDSTLKIQPAELGDSAMYLCASSQGSGSSGNTIYFGEGSWLTVV.

The sample holds a few counts of this clonotype. The junction departs from the called germline gene at one end, perhaps through a read error. The V call is TRBV2, the J call TRBJ1-4; TRBD1 agrees at 8 bases. Germline V lookup: CDR1 SNHLY, CDR2 FYNNEI. The CDR3 totals 15 residues. This CDR3 reads CASSPGQGSNKKLFF. CDR3 in DNA: TGTGCCAGTAGTCCTGGACAGGGATCTAATAAAAAACTGTTTTTT.

V and J are TRBV19 and TRBJ2-5; no clear D. Germline-derived CDR1 and CDR2 are LNHDA and SQIVND (reference sequence). Trimming removed 3 bases at V and 5 bases at J, with 13 bases between. This CDR3 comprises 14 residues. The CDR3 sequence: CASSMWKEQETQYF. The CDR3 coding sequence is TGTGCCAGTAGTATGTGGAAGGAACAGGAGACCCAGTACTTC.

This clonotype was detected ten times or more. The rearrangement uses TRBV19 and TRBJ1-2; weak D call: TRBD1 (5 bases). The CDR3 length is 14 residues. V gave up 4 bases and J gave up 4 bases, with 13 bases separating them. CDR1 and CDR2 (germline): LNHDA, SQIVND (reference sequence). This chain's CDR3 is CASSTRDGRYGYTF. CDR3 DNA: TGTGCCAGTAGTACACGGGACGGACGCTATGGCTACACCTTC.

At least ten counts were recorded for this clonotype. The chain carries TRBV14 and TRBJ1-2; 8 nucleotides line up with TRBD1. Unmatched junction bases numbered 8, after V lost 1 base and J lost 7 bases. The germline V gene has CDR1 SGHDN and CDR2 FVKESK. This CDR3 region has 15 residues. The DNA for the CDR3 is TGTGCCAGCAGCCAAGCGCACAGGGGGGTCTCTGGCTACACCTTC. It encodes CASSQAHRGVSGYTF.

This clonotype was seen a few times. J is TRBJ2-1 and V is TRBV12-5; perhaps D is TRBD1 or TRBD2 (6 bases each). V was shortened by 3 bases and J by 12 bases, with 12 bases between the two germline ends. The CDR3 has 12 amino acids. Germline V lookup: CDR1 LGHNT, CDR2 FRNRAP. In nucleotides, the CDR3 is TGTGCTAGTGGTTTCTCACAGGGAGGGCAGTTCTTC. Its translation is CASGFSQGGQFF.

This clonotype appeared many times. The CDR3 sequence: CASSAGGHLGQYF. In nucleotides, the CDR3 is TGTGCCAGCAGCGCAGGGGGGCATCTGGGGCAGTACTTC. V usage is TRBV7-9 and J usage is TRBJ2-7, with a possible D match to TRBD1 (7 bases). V dropped 5 bases and J dropped 9 bases, with 17 bases sitting between them. This CDR3 has 13 amino acids. Germline V gives CDR1 SEHNR, CDR2 FQNEAQ (reference sequence).

This clonotype was counted at least ten times. This chain joins TRBV19 and TRBJ2-5; D might be TRBD2 (6 bases). Germline loops: CDR1 LNHDA, CDR2 SQIVND (reference sequence). The germline V and J ends were trimmed by 7 bases and 6 bases, with 18 bases remaining between them. This CDR3 is 14 amino acids long. DNA of the CDR3: TGTGCCAGTACCCGGAGGGGTGGTCTAAAGACCCAGTACTTC. Its translation is CASTRRGGLKTQYF.

V gene TRBV9 combines with J gene TRBJ2-5, with a tentative D call TRBD1 (5 bases). The germline V and J ends were trimmed by 5 bases and 4 bases, with 18 bases remaining between them. CDR1 and CDR2 (germline): SGDLS, YYNGEE. The CDR3 is made up of 15 amino acids. CDR3 sequence (DNA): TGTGCCAGCAGTCAAATCGGCTCCCAGGGAGAGACCCAGTACTTC. Translation gives CASSQIGSQGETQYF.

J is TRBJ2-7 and V is TRBV5-4, with TRBD1 as a possible D gene (5 bases). The V gene's germline CDR1 is SGHNT and CDR2 YYREEE (reference sequence). The CDR3 extends over 15 amino acids. Trimming cost V 1 base and J 0 bases, with 11 bases left between them. CDR3 nucleotides: TGTGCCAGCAGCTTGTTTGGGGCCAGCTCCTACGAGCAGTACTTC. Its protein is CASSLFGASSYEQYF.

This clonotype has a count of ten or more. The genes are TRBV2 and TRBJ2-1; possible D gene TRBD1, 5 bases. The CDR3 has 13 amino acids. Germline V gene lookup returns CDR1 SNHLY and CDR2 FYNNEI. Trimming shortened V by 6 bases and J by 7 bases, and 13 bases separated the two germline ends. CDR3 sequence reads: CASRGLLGNEQFF. As DNA, the CDR3 is TGTGCCAGCAGGGGGCTACTTGGAAATGAGCAGTTCTTC.

The chain uses TRBV2 and TRBJ1-2; D ambiguous. Germline V lookup: CDR1 SNHLY, CDR2 FYNNEI. V was shortened by 3 bases and J by 0 bases, with 8 bases between the two germline ends. The CDR3 covers 14 residues. The CDR3, as DNA: TGTGCCAGCAGTGATTTAGGACCTAACTATGGCTACACCTTC. Protein product: CASSDLGPNYGYTF.

The rearrangement uses TRBV19 and TRBJ2-3, with D possibly TRBD2 on 5 matching bases. Trimming shortened V by 6 bases and J by 5 bases, and 21 bases separated the two germline ends. CDR3 size: 16 residues. In germline, CDR1 is LNHDA, CDR2 SQIVND (reference sequence). DNA for the CDR3: TGTGCCAGTAGCCCACTTAATCCGAGGGTTGGAGATACGCAGTATTTT. Amino acid sequence: CASSPLNPRVGDTQYF. Variable domain in full (rest from reference TRBV19 and TRBJ2-3): DGGITQSPKYLFRKEGQNVTLSCEQNLNHDAMYWYRQDPGQGLRLIYYSQIVNDFQKGDIAEGYSVSREKKESFPLTVTSAQKNPTAFYLCASSPLNPRVGDTQYFGPGTRLTVL.

About this clonotype itself: A much larger clone lies one base from this, so it may be a read error. The chain joins TRBV2 to TRBJ2-1; D is possibly TRBD1 or TRBD2 (5 bases each). The CDR3 totals 15 residues. Germline CDR1 SNHLY, CDR2 FYNNEI. CDR3 protein: CASRDRDGQYNEQSF. CDR3 bases: TGTGCCAGCAGGGACCGGGACGGCCAATACAATGAGCAGTCCTTC.

Remarks on this clonotype: A much larger clone is a single base away; this may be a read error. This sequence joins TRBV29-1 and TRBJ2-3; D may correspond to TRBD1 or TRBD2 (5 bases each). The CDR3 has 14 residues. CDR1 and CDR2 from the germline V gene are SQVTM and ANQGSEA. Deletions cut 7 bases from V and 7 bases from J, with 21 bases between. CDR3 amino acids: CSAPGATAVHTQYF. The CDR3 DNA is TGCAGCGCACCCGGGGCCACGGCTGTACATACGCAGTATTTT.